The rows below give T cell receptor beta chains drawn from one sample of a study of control samples from healthy donors and cancer patients. The method was immunoSEQ multiplex PCR; TCRdb's version includes in-frame clones alone and lacks a portion of them. Here the sample spans roughly 39,000 clones, roughly 92% being singletons. Sequencing was carried out using blood. The receptors originated from a woman in her fifties or sixties in good health. Each CDR3 is given with its conserved first and last residue. The D gene is left open where the match is weak. Clone size, where shown, is once, few, many, or a class for clones that have expanded.

D gene	V gene	clone size	J gene	CDR3 protein	CDR3 DNA
NA	TRBV7-8	once	TRBJ2-7	CASSYRNLEQYF	TGTGCCAGCAGCTATAGGAACCTCGAGCAGTACTTC
NA	TRBV7-9	NA	TRBJ2-3	CASSSSSTDTQYF	TGTGCCAGCAGCTCATCGAGCACAGATACGCAGTATTTT
NA	TRBV28	NA	TRBJ1-2	CATRITAYGYTF	TGTGCCACCAGAATAACGGCCTATGGCTACACCTTC
TRBD1	TRBV6-5	NA	TRBJ2-2	CASINRGGGELFF	TGTGCCAGCATTAACAGGGGTGGCGGGGAGCTGTTTTTT
TRBD1	TRBV19	NA	TRBJ2-7	CASSINRQGRSYEQYF	TGTGCCAGTAGTATAAACCGACAGGGGAGGTCCTACGAGCAGTACTTC
NA	TRBV11-2	NA	TRBJ1-3	CASSLQELYLGNTIYF	TGTGCCAGCAGCTTACAGGAGCTTTACCTTGGAAACACCATATATTTT
TRBD1	TRBV5-1	NA	TRBJ1-6	CASSGDRANSPLHF	TGCGCCAGCAGCGGGGACAGGGCTAATTCACCCCTCCACTTT
NA	TRBV29-1	NA	TRBJ2-3	CSVRRAPTDTQYF	TGCAGCGTCCGCAGGGCCCCCACAGATACGCAGTATTTT
TRBD2	TRBV3-1/TRBV3-2	NA	TRBJ2-3	CASSQATSSRSPTDTQYF	TGTGCCAGCAGCCAAGCGACTAGCTCAAGGTCCCCCACAGATACGCAGTATTTT
NA	TRBV19	NA	TRBJ2-7	CARREAHSYEQYF	TGTGCCAGGAGGGAAGCCCACTCCTACGAGCAGTACTTC
NA	TRBV19	NA	TRBJ1-5	CASTRDGVDYQPQHF	TGTGCCAGTACCCGGGACGGAGTTGACTATCAGCCCCAGCATTTT
NA	TRBV11-2	NA	TRBJ2-1	CASSYQGNEQFF	TGTGCCAGCAGCTACCAGGGCAATGAGCAGTTCTTC
NA	TRBV20-1	NA	TRBJ2-7	CSASYYKTNSYEQYF	TGCAGTGCTAGTTATTACAAGACCAACTCCTACGAGCAGTACTTC
NA	TRBV11-2	NA	TRBJ1-1	CASSLERSAEAFF	TGTGCCAGCAGCTTAGAAAGGAGCGCTGAAGCTTTCTTT
NA	TRBV28	NA	TRBJ1-3	CASSLLDSAGSGNTIYF	TGTGCCAGCAGTTTATTGGACAGCGCCGGCTCTGGAAACACCATATATTTT
TRBD2	TRBV30	NA	TRBJ2-7	CAWTPTSAGEQYF	TGTGCCTGGACGCCTACTAGCGCTGGGGAGCAGTACTTC
TRBD1	TRBV7-2	NA	TRBJ1-4	CASSFQGGTEKLFF	TGTGCCAGCAGCTTCCAGGGGGGGACTGAAAAACTGTTTTTT
NA	TRBV4-1	NA	TRBJ2-7	CASSPGRGGRYEQYF	TGCGCCAGCAGCCCAGGTAGGGGGGGAAGGTACGAGCAGTACTTC
NA	TRBV25-1	NA	TRBJ1-1	CASKRGGNTEAFF	TGTGCCAGCAAGAGGGGCGGGAACACTGAAGCTTTCTTT
NA	TRBV5-1	NA	TRBJ2-3	CASSLAVGGPGDTQYF	TGCGCCAGCAGCTTAGCCGTCGGGGGGCCAGGAGATACGCAGTATTTT
TRBD1	TRBV6-5	NA	TRBJ1-1	CASRQGGNLGTEAFF	TGTGCCAGCCGACAGGGGGGGAACCTTGGGACTGAAGCTTTCTTT
NA	TRBV29-1	NA	TRBJ2-7	CSVEEANFPTREQYF	TGCAGCGTTGAAGAGGCAAACTTCCCTACGAGGGAGCAGTACTTC
NA	TRBV2	NA	TRBJ2-1	CASSLGPYNEQFF	TGTGCCAGCTCGCTTGGACCCTACAATGAGCAGTTCTTC
NA	TRBV21-1	once	TRBJ1-1	CASSENRTGREAFF	TGTGCCAGCAGCGAAAATCGGACGGGAAGAGAAGCTTTCTTT
NA	TRBV5-1	NA	TRBJ1-5	CARSWGAGDSNQPQHF	TGCGCCCGCAGCTGGGGGGCGGGGGATAGCAATCAGCCCCAGCATTTT
NA	TRBV5-1	NA	TRBJ1-1	CASSLHVGVEAFF	TGCGCCAGCAGCTTGCACGTCGGGGTTGAAGCTTTCTTT
NA	TRBV7-9	NA	TRBJ2-3	CASSPPSGQAQYF	TGTGCCAGCAGCCCTCCCTCGGGCCAGGCGCAGTATTTT
TRBD1	TRBV18	few	TRBJ2-1	CASSLQGTGVYNEQFF	TGTGCCAGCTCACTCCAAGGGACAGGGGTCTACAATGAGCAGTTCTTC
TRBD1	TRBV5-4	NA	TRBJ2-2	CASSLYPGGRTNTGELFF	TGTGCCAGCAGCTTGTATCCAGGGGGCCGTACAAACACCGGGGAGCTGTTTTTT